The entry that follows covers one TCR beta chain sequence. V trimming: 2 bases; J trimming: 0 bases; junction bases outside the gene matches: 7. CDR1 and CDR2 from the germline V gene are SGHRS and YFSETQ. The CDR3 length is 18 residues. The sample is drawn from a study of control samples from healthy donors and cancer patients. Sequencing used immunoSEQ multiplex PCR; TCRdb keeps in-frame clones, though not all of them. Of under 150,000 clones listed, roughly 92% were seen once; the top ten hold about 11%. The source of this sequence is a man aged 25-40 years in good health. The chain has TRBV5-1 and TRBJ2-3; 12 bases fit TRBD2. Input material: blood. The CDR3 here is CASSLLAGGPKSTDTQYF. CDR3 DNA: TGCGCCAGCAGCTTACTAGCGGGAGGCCCTAAGAGCACAGATACGCAGTATTTT. Full variable domain (missing parts from reference TRBV5-1 and TRBJ2-3): KAGVTQTPRYLIKTRGQQVTLSCSPISGHRSVSWYQQTPGQGLQFLFEYFSETQRNKGNFPGRFSGRQFSNSRSEMNVSTLELGDSALYLCASSLLAGGPKSTDTQYFGPGTRLTVL.